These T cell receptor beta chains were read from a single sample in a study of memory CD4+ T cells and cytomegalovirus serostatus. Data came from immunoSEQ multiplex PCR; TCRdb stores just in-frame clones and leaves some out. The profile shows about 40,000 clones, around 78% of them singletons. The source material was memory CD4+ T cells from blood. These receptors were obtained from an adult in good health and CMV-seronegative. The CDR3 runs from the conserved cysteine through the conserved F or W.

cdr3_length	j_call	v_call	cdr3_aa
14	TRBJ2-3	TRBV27	CASSFRGRAGTQYF
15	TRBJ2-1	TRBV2	CATGADSGGYNEQFF
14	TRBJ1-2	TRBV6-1	CASSPWGTGRGYTF
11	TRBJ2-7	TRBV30	CAWSEGVEQYF
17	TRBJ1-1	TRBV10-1	CASSEPTKSGNGTEAFF
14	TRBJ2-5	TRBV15	CATSRLSGAGTQYF
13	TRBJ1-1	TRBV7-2	CASSLQVATEAFF
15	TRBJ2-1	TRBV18	CVSSPLGSSYNEQFF
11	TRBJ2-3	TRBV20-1	CSAGSGDTQYF
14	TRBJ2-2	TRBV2	CASSGTGNTGELFF
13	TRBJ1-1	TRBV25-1	CASRRTGDTEAFF
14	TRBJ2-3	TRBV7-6	CASSPGTGTDTQYF
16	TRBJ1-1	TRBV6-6	CASSKPGQGASTEAFF
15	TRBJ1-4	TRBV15	CATSRKQGVTEKLFF
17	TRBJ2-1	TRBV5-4	CASSPGLARSSYNEQFF
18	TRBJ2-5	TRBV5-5	CASSFARGLAGEQETQYF
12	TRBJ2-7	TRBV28	CASQTVSYEQYF
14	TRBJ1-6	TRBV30	CAWRYWTGGSPLHF
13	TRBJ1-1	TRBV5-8	CASSLGSGGAAFF
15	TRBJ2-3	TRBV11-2	CASSPLGGWTDTQYF
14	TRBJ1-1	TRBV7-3	CASSLSPLTTEAFF
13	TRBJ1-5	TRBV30	CAWNLDGDQPQHF
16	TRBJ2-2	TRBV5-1	CASSLEFGGGTGELFF
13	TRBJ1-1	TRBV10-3	CAISEQAPERAFF
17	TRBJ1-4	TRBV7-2	CASSPSQFRQPREKLFF
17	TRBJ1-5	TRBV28	CASSSDRGPVAHQPQHF
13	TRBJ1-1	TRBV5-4	CASSSVEGSEAFF